Each of the 6 T cell receptor beta chains below was sequenced from the same sample in a study of blood T cell repertoires in COVID-19. Using immunoSEQ multiplex PCR, the repertoire was profiled, and TCRdb retains in-frame clones only, with some absent. The repertoire holds about 220,000 clones, with about 80% as singletons. The specimen was PBMCs or T cells enriched from blood (not recorded which). The origin of the receptors is a woman aged 40 to 50 with acute COVID-19.

This clone was seen only once. The J gene is TRBJ2-5, the V gene TRBV5-8; TRBD2 matches 11 bases. The CDR3 runs to 18 residues. Germline V gene data show CDR1 as SGHTS and CDR2 as YDEGEE. Losses at the gene ends were 4 bases for V and 5 bases for J; bases not matched to a gene: 16. The CDR3 DNA reads TGTGCCAGCAGCGTGGCGGGACTAGCGGCGGCGAAGCATGAGACCCAGTACTTC. It encodes CASSVAGLAAAKHETQYF.

Concerning this clone: This may be a read error, as it is one base from a much larger clone. The identical CDR3 is also encoded by other nucleotide sequences in the sample. This chain uses TRBV7-3 with TRBJ2-3; 16 bases agree with TRBD2. Germline V lookup: CDR1 SGHTA, CDR2 FQGTGA. This CDR3 has 14 amino acids. CDR3 region: CASGTSGGADTQYF. The CDR3 nucleotides are TGCGCCAGTGGGACTAGCGGGGGGGCAGATACGCAGTATTTT.

The rearrangement links TRBV19 to TRBJ1-1; 10 positions agree with TRBD1. CDR1 is LNHDA and CDR2 is SQIVND in the germline V gene (reference sequence). V gave up 7 bases and J gave up 5 bases; unmatched junction bases: 16. CDR3 length equals 17 residues. The CDR3 coding sequence is TGTGCCAGTATTAACACCCCCGGACAGGGGGGATGGACTGAAGCTTTCTTT. Protein sequence: CASINTPGQGGWTEAFF.

Concerning this clone itself: One end of the junction does not line up with germline, which may come from a read error. The chain has TRBV7-2 and TRBJ1-1; 7 bases align to TRBD1. The germline gives CDR1 SGHTA, CDR2 FQGNSA. The CDR3 spans 14 residues. The CDR3 nucleotides read TGTGCCAGCTCTAAGAGGACAGGTGCCCCTGAGGCTTTCTTT. Translating it yields CASSKRTGAPEAFF.

The CDR3 DNA is TGTGCCAGCAGTACACCCACTAGCGGGAGGGCCGACGAGCAGTACTTC. Its translation is CASSTPTSGRADEQYF. The rearrangement joins TRBV28 to TRBJ2-7; the match to TRBD2 covers 13 bases. After removal of 5 bases from V and 5 bases from J, the junction contained 9 bases not matched to a gene. This CDR3 has 16 residues. CDR1 and CDR2 (germline): MDHEN, SYDVKM.

The chain carries TRBV14 and TRBJ1-1, with 7 positions matching TRBD1. Germline loops: CDR1 SGHDN, CDR2 FVKESK. This CDR3 is built from 14 residues. J lost 1 base, V lost 2 bases, and 1 base had no gene match. The CDR3, as DNA: TGTGCCAGCAGCCAAAACAGGGGGAACACTGAAGCTTTCTTT. Translated, it gives CASSQNRGNTEAFF.